The 29 T cell receptor beta chains given below trace back to one sample, sequenced in a study of cytomegalovirus exposure and HLA in healthy donors. Assay used: immunoSEQ multiplex PCR; TCRdb lists only in-frame clones, some missing. The data show 100,000 to 150,000 clones, 90% to 95% seen once. Sequencing used PBMCs. The receptors were gathered from a woman aged 18-30 years in good health and CMV-seronegative.

This sequence joins TRBV5-1 and TRBJ1-3; D unclear. This CDR3 has 15 residues. Trimming pared 0 bases from V and 0 bases from J, leaving 7 bases between. The germline V gene has CDR1 SGHRS and CDR2 YFSETQ. The CDR3 DNA reads TGCGCCAGCAGCTTGGTACAGAGCTCTGGAAACACCATATATTTT. Translation gives CASSLVQSSGNTIYF. Looking up the rest from reference TRBV5-1 and TRBJ1-3 gives the full variable domain: KAGVTQTPRYLIKTRGQQVTLSCSPISGHRSVSWYQQTPGQGLQFLFEYFSETQRNKGNFPGRFSGRQFSNSRSEMNVSTLELGDSALYLCASSLVQSSGNTIYFGEGSWLTVV.

CDR3 region: CASSIETGVTANTGELFF. CDR3 in DNA: TGTGCCAGTAGTATAGAGACAGGGGTAACTGCGAACACCGGGGAGCTGTTTTTT. This chain joins TRBV19 and TRBJ2-2; 8 bases fit TRBD1. Germline V gene lookup returns CDR1 LNHDA and CDR2 SQIVND (reference sequence). This CDR3 is built from 18 residues. The V gene end was trimmed by 0 bases and the J gene end by 0 bases; junction bases not matched to a gene: 6.

The V gene is TRBV9, the J gene TRBJ2-7; 10 bases are shared with TRBD2. Trimming removed 2 bases from V and 0 bases from J; junction bases left unmatched: 11. The CDR3 loop spans 18 amino acids. Looked up from germline, CDR1 is SGDLS and CDR2 is YYNGEE. CDR3 sequence (DNA): TGTGCCAGCAGCGTTTCGATGGCTAGCGGGAGTCCCTCCTACGAGCAGTACTTC. Protein: CASSVSMASGSPSYEQYF.

V is TRBV2 and J is TRBJ1-1, with a possible D match to TRBD1 (5 bases). V lost 2 bases and J lost 4, with 8 bases in between. The CDR3 consists of 13 residues. Germline V gives CDR1 SNHLY, CDR2 FYNNEI. The CDR3 DNA follows: TGTGCCAGCAGTGAAAGACAGCCCACTGAAGCTTTCTTT. It encodes CASSERQPTEAFF.

The chain's CDR3 is CASSLDGDRGSEQFF. The CDR3 region has the DNA TGCGCCAGCAGCTTGGACGGGGACAGGGGAAGTGAGCAGTTCTTC. This rearrangement joins TRBV5-1 to TRBJ2-1, with 10 bases aligning to TRBD1. V was pared by 0 bases and J by 9 bases, with 6 bases of the junction left unmatched. Germline V gene data show CDR1 as SGHRS and CDR2 as YFSETQ. The CDR3 sequence is 15 residues long.

The CDR3 coding sequence is TGTGCCAGCAGCTTATTGTCAGCGGAATCAGATACGCAGTATTTT. Protein sequence: CASSLLSAESDTQYF. The rearrangement uses TRBV7-9 and TRBJ2-3, with a tentative D call TRBD2 (5 bases). Between the trimmed V and J ends, which lost 2 bases and 4 bases, there was a span of 13 bases. CDR3 length equals 15 residues. The germline gives CDR1 SEHNR, CDR2 FQNEAQ (reference sequence).

A single count supports this clone. The chain combines TRBV19 with TRBJ1-2; D not certain. V was pared by 5 bases and J by 6 bases, with 16 bases between. The CDR3 is 14 amino acids. CDR1 is LNHDA, CDR2 SQIVND, per germline (reference sequence). The CDR3, as DNA: TGTGCCAGTAGTCCTGCGACCGGGAGACATGGCTACACCTTC. Translation gives CASSPATGRHGYTF. The full variable domain, its missing parts supplied by reference TRBV19 and TRBJ1-2, is DGGITQSPKYLFRKEGQNVTLSCEQNLNHDAMYWYRQDPGQGLRLIYYSQIVNDFQKGDIAEGYSVSREKKESFPLTVTSAQKNPTAFYLCASSPATGRHGYTFGSGTRLTVV.

The chain links TRBV9 to TRBJ2-7; tentative D call: TRBD2 (5 bases). This CDR3 comprises 15 residues. Per the germline V gene, CDR1 is SGDLS and CDR2 is YYNGEE. With 4 bases removed from V and 5 bases from J, the gap between germline ends came to 19 bases. The CDR3 DNA reads TGTGCCAGCAGCCCGGATGCTACTAGAAACAACGAGCAGTACTTC. This gives the protein CASSPDATRNNEQYF.

The genes are TRBV28 and TRBJ1-2; no clear D. The V and J ends lost 6 bases and 6 bases respectively, with 17 bases between them. The CDR3 contains 14 residues. Germline-derived CDR1 and CDR2 are MDHEN and SYDVKM. The CDR3 coding sequence is TGTGCCAGCAGAGTTGCCGAACTCACGCATGGCTACACCTTC. The encoded protein is CASRVAELTHGYTF.

This chain uses TRBV6-6 with TRBJ2-7; D perhaps matches TRBD2 (5 bases). Trimming removed 8 bases from V and 1 base from J, with 12 bases in between. This CDR3 is 13 amino acids long. The V gene's germline CDR1 is MNHNY and CDR2 SVGAGI (reference sequence). The CDR3 reads CASGESRSYEQYF. CDR3 DNA sequence: TGTGCCAGCGGGGAGAGTCGGTCCTACGAGCAGTACTTC.

About this clone itself: An end of the junction differs from the germline gene, which may be a read error. The chain combines TRBV28 with TRBJ2-7; D might be TRBD1 (6 bases). From germline, CDR1 is MDHEN and CDR2 SYDVKM. There are 16 residues in the CDR3. CDR3 nucleotide sequence: TGTCCCAGAAACCCCTCCCCTAGGACAGCCTCCTACGAGCAGTACTTC. This gives the protein CPRNPSPRTASYEQYF.

The chain joins TRBV6-1 to TRBJ1-3; D is unclear. The CDR3 is 13 amino acids. The germline V gene has CDR1 MNHNS and CDR2 SASEGT. The germline V and J ends were trimmed by 2 bases and 8 bases, with 10 bases remaining between them. CDR3 amino acids: CASSEQRSDTIYF. The CDR3 nucleotides read TGTGCCAGCAGTGAACAAAGGAGTGACACCATATATTTT.

In the case of this clone: Distinct nucleotide sequences in the sample also encode this CDR3. In DNA, the CDR3 is TGTGCCAGCAGCGCCAGCGGGGGGGCGGGAGAGACCCAGTACTTC. This encodes CASSASGGAGETQYF. The chain has TRBV9 and TRBJ2-5; 10 positions agree with TRBD2. Germline trimming cut 3 bases from V and 4 bases from J; bases unmatched to any gene: 6. The CDR3 totals 15 residues. Germline V CDR1 and CDR2: SGDLS, YYNGEE.

The chain couples TRBV5-1 to TRBJ1-2; 12 nucleotides match TRBD1. The CDR3 totals 13 residues. Germline CDR1 reads SGHRS; CDR2 reads YFSETQ. V shed 4 bases and J 13 bases; nucleotides not matched to a gene: 8. The CDR3 DNA sequence: TGCGCCAGCAGCGAGGGACAGGGGGCTTCTGCCACCTTC. It is translated as CASSEGQGASATF.

As to this clone: The junction departs from the called germline gene at one end, perhaps through a read error. The V call is TRBV11-2, the J call TRBJ1-2; possibly TRBD1 for D (5 bases). Germline values: CDR1 SGHAT, CDR2 FQNNGV. The CDR3 loop spans 16 amino acids. The CDR3 sequence is CASSLAAGRTLYGYTF. CDR3 coding DNA: TGTGCCAGCAGTTTAGCCGCAGGGCGGACCCTCTATGGCTACACCTTC.

V gene TRBV29-1 combines with J gene TRBJ1-3, with 8 positions matching TRBD1. After removal of 7 bases from V and 2 bases from J, the junction contained 1 base not matched to a gene. The germline gives CDR1 SQVTM, CDR2 ANQGSEA. The CDR3 is 12 residues long. The CDR3 nucleotides read TGCAGCGGACAGGGGACTGGAAACACCATATATTTT. This codes for CSGQGTGNTIYF. Filled out from reference TRBV29-1 and TRBJ1-3, the complete variable domain reads SAVISQKPSRDICQRGTSLTIQCQVDSQVTMMFWYRQQPGQSLTLIATANQGSEATYESGFVIDKFPISRPNLTFSTLTVSNMSPEDSSIYLCSGQGTGNTIYFGEGSWLTVV.

The rearrangement uses TRBV7-9 and TRBJ2-5; D possibly corresponds to TRBD1 (5 bases). The CDR3 is 14 residues long. Germline V gene data show CDR1 as SEHNR and CDR2 as FQNEAQ (reference sequence). V was trimmed by 5 bases and J by 4 bases, leaving 14 bases between them. This chain's CDR3 is CASSPRTSPETQYF. Written as DNA, the CDR3 is TGTGCCAGCAGCCCGAGGACATCGCCAGAGACCCAGTACTTC.

The V gene is TRBV6-1, the J gene TRBJ2-1; a weak D match, TRBD1 (5 bases). V was clipped by 7 bases and J by 6 bases, with 16 bases between them. The CDR3 is 14 amino acids. Germline assignment: CDR1 MNHNS and CDR2 SASEGT. The CDR3 nucleotides read TGTGCCAGCAATTCAGGGCTTTATTTCAATGAGCAGTTCTTC. This codes for CASNSGLYFNEQFF.

The V call is TRBV6-4, the J call TRBJ1-6, with TRBD1 matching over 7 bases. The germline V gene encodes CDR1 MRHNA and CDR2 SNTAGT. V shed 2 bases and J 6 bases; nucleotides not matched to a gene: 4. The length of the CDR3 is 15 residues. CDR3: CASSDRGLFNSPLHF. CDR3 in DNA: TGTGCCAGCAGTGACAGGGGGCTGTTTAATTCACCCCTCCACTTT.

This chain connects TRBV7-9 to TRBJ2-1; TRBD2 is a possible D gene (5 bases). V was clipped by 5 bases and J by 3 bases, with 5 bases between them. The length of the CDR3 is 12 residues. Germline CDR1 is SEHNR and CDR2 is FQNEAQ (reference sequence). CDR3 amino acids: CASSRDYNEQFF. The CDR3 nucleotides are TGTGCCAGCAGCCGGGACTACAATGAGCAGTTCTTC.

The chain couples TRBV14 to TRBJ2-5; D is uncertain. Germline values: CDR1 SGHDN, CDR2 FVKESK. The CDR3 extends over 14 amino acids. V was shortened by 4 bases and J by 1 base, with 10 bases between the two germline ends. DNA of the CDR3: TGTGCCAGCAGCCTACTATTAGCCCAAGAGACCCAGTACTTC. Its protein product is CASSLLLAQETQYF.

The J gene is TRBJ1-5, the V gene TRBV19; D remains ambiguous. This CDR3 is built from 13 residues. Germline CDR1 and CDR2: LNHDA and SQIVND (reference sequence). V gave up 3 bases and J gave up 7 bases, with 10 bases separating them. CDR3: CASSIWPGQPQHF. CDR3 nucleotides: TGTGCCAGTAGTATCTGGCCGGGACAGCCCCAGCATTTT. Based on the CDR3 plus reference TRBV19 and TRBJ1-5, the full variable domain is DGGITQSPKYLFRKEGQNVTLSCEQNLNHDAMYWYRQDPGQGLRLIYYSQIVNDFQKGDIAEGYSVSREKKESFPLTVTSAQKNPTAFYLCASSIWPGQPQHFGDGTRLSIL.

On this clone: One junction end disagrees with the germline gene, perhaps due to a read error. This rearrangement joins TRBV6-5 to TRBJ1-2; TRBD1 matches 7 bases. The CDR3 has 13 amino acids. Germline V gene lookup returns CDR1 MNHEY and CDR2 SVGAGI. The CDR3 region is CASSDSGTAGYTF. DNA for the CDR3: TGTGCCAGCAGTGACTCGGGGACAGCTGGCTACACCTTC.

This chain joins TRBV28 and TRBJ1-5, with a possible D match to TRBD1 (5 bases). There are 13 residues in the CDR3. Germline values: CDR1 MDHEN, CDR2 SYDVKM. The V end was cut by 8 bases, the J end by 3 bases, with 11 bases between. CDR3 sequence: CASLWGANQPQHF. The CDR3 nucleotides read TGTGCCAGCTTGTGGGGCGCCAATCAGCCCCAGCATTTT. Filled out from reference TRBV28 and TRBJ1-5, the complete variable domain reads DVKVTQSSRYLVKRTGEKVFLECVQDMDHENMFWYRQDPGLGLRLIYFSYDVKMKEKGDIPEGYSVSREKKERFSLILESASTNQTSMYLCASLWGANQPQHFGDGTRLSIL.

The J gene is TRBJ2-1, the V gene TRBV9; TRBD2 matches 8 bases. Germline loops: CDR1 SGDLS, CDR2 YYNGEE. The CDR3 spans 16 residues. Trimming took 0 bases from V and 3 from J; bases not matched to a gene: 5. The CDR3 loop reads CASSVESGGYYNEQFF. The CDR3 DNA follows: TGTGCCAGCAGCGTAGAAAGCGGGGGTTACTACAATGAGCAGTTCTTC.

The chain couples TRBV6-6 to TRBJ2-5, with 8 bases fitting TRBD1. Germline V gene sequence: CDR1 MNHNY, CDR2 SVGAGI (reference sequence). The CDR3 extends over 14 amino acids. V was pared by 5 bases and J by 3 bases, with 5 bases of the junction left unmatched. Here the CDR3 reads CASSDTGGEETQYF. The CDR3 DNA sequence: TGTGCCAGCAGTGATACAGGGGGTGAAGAGACCCAGTACTTC.

The chain carries TRBV4-1 and TRBJ2-7, with TRBD1 as a possible D gene (6 bases). The V end lost 3 bases, the J end lost 1 base, and 16 bases lay between the germline ends. The CDR3 totals 16 residues. CDR1 is MGHRA and CDR2 is YSYEKL in the germline V gene. CDR3 residues: CASSQRSDSVSYEQYF. The DNA of the CDR3 is TGCGCCAGCAGCCAGAGGTCGGACAGCGTATCCTACGAGCAGTACTTC.

The chain is built from TRBV2 and TRBJ1-4; 9 bases match TRBD1. This CDR3 has 15 amino acids. J was trimmed by 3 bases and V by 4 bases; bases with no gene match: 3. CDR1 SNHLY and CDR2 FYNNEI come from the germline V gene. DNA of the CDR3: TGTGCCAGCAGTGCACAGGGGGCTTCTAATGAAAAACTGTTTTTT. Translating gives CASSAQGASNEKLFF.

The chain recombines TRBV28 with TRBJ1-5, with a tentative D call TRBD1 (5 bases). Germline CDR1 is MDHEN and CDR2 is SYDVKM. Trimming left V 4 bases short and J 11 bases short, with 9 bases between. The CDR3 runs 11 residues. CDR3 DNA: TGTGCCAGCAGTTCTTGGGGCTCCCAGCATTTT. The encoded protein is CASSSWGSQHF.